This T cell receptor beta chain was observed in a study of blood T cell repertoires in COVID-19. Study-level background: The United States, Italy and Spain supplied acute and convalescent COVID-19 samples. T cells, B-cell-depleted T cells, or PBMCs provided the cDNA or gDNA that served as material.

Seattle's cohort entered during active infection and was followed longitudinally. Under the authors' procedure: The assay estimated nucleated cells by amplifying reference gene primers. TCRdb's table, derived via immunoSEQ multiplex PCR, lists solely in-frame clones and lacks some. From that table come the V and J calls and clone size; the DNA was used to work out D and trimming. The sample contains about 420,000 clones, about 87% of which appear only once. Deletions cut 4 bases from V and 8 bases from J, with 14 bases between. The CDR3 contains 13 residues. Sequencing used peripheral blood. J is TRBJ1-1 and V is TRBV12-3 or TRBV12-4, with D perhaps matching TRBD1 (5 bases). This TCR came from a young man with COVID-19, enrolled during active disease. DNA of the CDR3: TGTGCCAGCAGTTGGACACAGAATGGAGAAGCTTTCTTT. Its translation: CASSWTQNGEAFF.